The entry below describes one T cell receptor (beta chain). Antigen specificity is unknown. CDR3 length: 14 residues. Germline V gene sequence: CDR1 SGHRS, CDR2 YFSETQ. V was trimmed by 7 bases and J by 0 bases, leaving 12 bases between them. The data derive from a study of identifying expanded T cells in peripheral blood. Findings of the study overall: Differentially abundant clones: 0.95 to 1.5 between replicates, around 16 at roughly 13 days, less than 20 at four. Roughly two-week clone count variance significantly increased as total template count grew.

Sequencing used immunoSEQ multiplex PCR; TCRdb keeps in-frame clones, though not all of them. The table includes about 50,000 clones, less than 85% detected once. During the collection period, no donor immune events like infections were recorded. Sequenced sample: blood. The chain carries TRBV5-1 and TRBJ2-3; D is unclear. This TCR was sampled from a person aged 18 to 75 in good health. CDR3 sequence: CASCTETSTDTQYF. The CDR3 coding sequence is TGCGCCAGCTGTACAGAGACTAGCACAGATACGCAGTATTTT. Filled out from reference TRBV5-1 and TRBJ2-3, the complete variable domain reads KAGVTQTPRYLIKTRGQQVTLSCSPISGHRSVSWYQQTPGQGLQFLFEYFSETQRNKGNFPGRFSGRQFSNSRSEMNVSTLELGDSALYLCASCTETSTDTQYFGPGTRLTVL.